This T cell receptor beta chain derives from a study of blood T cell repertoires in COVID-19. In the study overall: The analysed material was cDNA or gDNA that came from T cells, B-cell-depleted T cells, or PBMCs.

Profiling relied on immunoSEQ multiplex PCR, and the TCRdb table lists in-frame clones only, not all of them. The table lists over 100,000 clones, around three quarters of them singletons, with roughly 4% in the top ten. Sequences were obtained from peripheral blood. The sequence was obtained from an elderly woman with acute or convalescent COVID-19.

The CDR3 sequence: CASSLVDTYGYTF. CDR3 in DNA: TGTGCCAGCAGCTTAGTGGACACCTATGGCTACACCTTC. The J gene is TRBJ1-2, the V gene TRBV7-9, with D perhaps TRBD1 (5 bases). This CDR3 comprises 13 residues. V lost 1 base and J lost 4, with 7 bases in between. Germline lookup yields CDR1 SEHNR and CDR2 FQNEAQ (reference sequence).